This TCR beta chain comes out of a study of blood T cell repertoires in COVID-19. Study context: The cDNA or gDNA used as material had been derived from T cells, B-cell-depleted T cells, or PBMCs.

In the original processing: The assay estimated nucleated cells by amplifying reference gene primers. Generated by immunoSEQ multiplex PCR, the TCRdb table keeps only in-frame clones and is missing some. The DNA gave D and trimming, while V, J and clone size come from that table. The sample holds around 50,000 clones, approximately 93% seen once. Those enrolled in Seattle joined during active infection and were followed longitudinally afterward. CDR1 is SGHVS, CDR2 FNYEAQ, per germline. Trimming removed 4 bases from V and 1 base from J; junction bases left unmatched: 2. CDR3 length equals 15 residues.

Sequencing was carried out using peripheral blood. The sequence was obtained from a man in his sixties with COVID-19, enrolled during active disease. The J gene is TRBJ2-7, the V gene TRBV7-6, with 12 bases that match TRBD2. CDR3 sequence (DNA): TGTGCCAGCAGCTCTACTAGCGGGGGGTCCTACGAGCAGTACTTC. Translating gives CASSSTSGGSYEQYF.